This TCR beta chain comes out of a study of shared clonotypes between healthy human individuals. TCRdb keeps only in-frame clones here, not all; method: immunoSEQ multiplex PCR. Of some 1 million clones listed, 70% to 80% are singletons. As concerns this clone: No antigen is known for it.

All donors were healthy HIV-negative adults lacking recent acute infections or vaccinations. Subsets obtained from CD4+ cells comprised CD45RA+ naive and CD45RA-negative memory cells. Study outcomes and limitations: Unshared clonotypes carried lower generation probabilities than those common to all four donors. Among the subsets, naive ones generally showed larger estimated richness than memory ones.

Germline values: CDR1 KGHSH, CDR2 LQKENI. V gave up 3 bases and J gave up 6 bases; unmatched junction bases: 9. This CDR3 comprises 15 residues. Sequenced: memory CD4+ T cells sorted from blood. Subset denoted: CD45RA-negative fraction. The TCR comes from a man younger than 35 in good health. The chain has TRBV18 and TRBJ1-2; 8 bases line up with TRBD1. CDR3 sequence reads: CASSPILQGAHGYTF. The CDR3 DNA is TGTGCCAGCTCACCGATCCTCCAGGGGGCGCATGGCTACACCTTC. Full variable domain (outside the CDR3, taken from reference TRBV18 and TRBJ1-2): NAGVMQNPRHLVRRRGQEARLRCSPMKGHSHVYWYRQLPEEGLKFMVYLQKENIIDESGMPKERFSAEFPKEGPSILRIQQVVRGDSAAYFCASSPILQGAHGYTFGSGTRLTVV.